The clone carrying this T cell receptor beta chain was observed once. Its antigen remains unknown. This specimen comes from a study of cytomegalovirus exposure and HLA in healthy donors. Study overall: Researchers previously reported finding 117 million unique TCR beta sequences from about 200 million T cells. Study-wide results and limits: Likely technical artifact: a cluster of highly shared sequence variants.

Per germline, CDR1 SGHTA and CDR2 FQGNSA. Trimming removed 5 bases from V and 1 base from J, with 8 bases in between. The CDR3 length is 13 residues. Samples came from healthy bone marrow donors. The primer mix had 60 Vbeta and 13 Jbeta primers. The table came from immunoSEQ multiplex PCR; TCRdb's copy has only in-frame clones and leaves some out. The table includes some 60,000 clones, 65% to 90% detected once. This chain connects TRBV7-2 to TRBJ1-1; perhaps TRBD1 as D (5 bases). The source of this sequence is a female donor in good health and CMV-seronegative. The sample consisted of PBMCs. The CDR3 DNA sequence: TGTGCCAGCAGCGGGAGGGGGAACACTGAAGCTTTCTTT. Translating it yields CASSGRGNTEAFF. Full variable domain (rest looked up from reference TRBV7-2 and TRBJ1-1): GAGVSQSPSNKVTEKGKDVELRCDPISGHTALYWYRQSLGQGLEFLIYFQGNSAPDKSGLPSDRFSAERTGGSVSTLTIQRTQQEDSAVYLCASSGRGNTEAFFGQGTRLTVV.